Shown below are 18 T cell receptor beta chains from a single sample sequenced in a study of CD8 T cells in Susac syndrome. Reverse transcription of roughly 0.45 to 1 ug RNA used random hexamers. TCRdb itself ran the immunoSEQ multiplex PCR reads through MiXCR, one entry per CDR3 protein. Altogether over 300,000 distinct CDR3 sequences are present, about 91% being singletons, with the ten largest covering less than 0.08%. The sequenced sample consisted of CD4+ T cells from PBMCs. All receptors derive from a human donor with multiple sclerosis.

The rearrangement joins TRBV11-3 to TRBJ1-2; 7 nucleotides line up with TRBD1. CDR3 length: 15 residues. Germline V CDR1 and CDR2: SGHNT, YENEEA. V trimming: 1 base; J trimming: 2 bases; junction bases outside the gene matches: 4. The DNA for the CDR3 is TGTGCCAGCAGCTTAGGGGCACAGGGGAACTATGGCTACACCTTC. Protein product: CASSLGAQGNYGYTF.

The V call is TRBV5-1, the J call TRBJ1-1; D perhaps matches TRBD1 (5 bases). Deletions cut 6 bases from V and 1 base from J, with 10 bases between. CDR1 SGHRS and CDR2 YFSETQ come from the germline V gene. The CDR3 runs to 13 residues. The CDR3 DNA sequence: TGCGCCAGCATGGGGCAGGGGAACACTGAAGCTTTCTTT. Its protein product is CASMGQGNTEAFF.

J is TRBJ2-2 and V is TRBV6-2 or TRBV6-3; TRBD2 matches 9 bases. The CDR3 runs 14 residues. V trimming: 8 bases; J trimming: 4 bases; junction bases outside the gene matches: 5. CDR1 is MNHEY, CDR2 SVGEGT, per germline. As DNA, the CDR3 is TGTGCCAGCGGGCGGGGGGGCCTCACCGGGGAGCTGTTTTTT. This translates into CASGRGGLTGELFF.

V is TRBV29-1 and J is TRBJ2-1, with D unclear. This CDR3 comprises 13 residues. Trimming cost V 7 bases and J 7 bases, with 17 bases left between them. The germline CDR1 and CDR2 sequences are SQVTM and ANQGSEA. The CDR3, as DNA: TGCAGCGCCTCACGCGCGGTAGGAAATGAGCAGTTCTTC. It codes for CSASRAVGNEQFF.

V gene TRBV12-3 or TRBV12-4 combines with J gene TRBJ2-5, with D perhaps matching TRBD2 (6 bases). There are 14 residues in the CDR3. V was cut by 7 bases and J by 0 bases, with 12 bases left in between. The CDR3 DNA reads as TGTGCCAGCACCCCGGGGGAGCACCAAGAGACCCAGTACTTC. It yields the protein CASTPGEHQETQYF.

CDR3 loop: CSARVSGGPYNEQFF. The CDR3 DNA is TGCAGTGCTAGAGTTAGCGGGGGGCCCTACAATGAGCAGTTCTTC. This chain uses TRBV20-1 with TRBJ2-1, with 10 nucleotides matching TRBD2. CDR1 and CDR2 (germline): DFQATT, SNEGSKA (reference sequence). V was clipped by 1 base and J by 2 bases; unmatched bases: 2. CDR3 length: 15 residues.

The rearrangement links TRBV5-1 to TRBJ1-1, with D possibly matching TRBD1 (5 bases). The ends were cut back, 1 base at V and 1 base at J, with 17 bases in the middle. The CDR3 is 17 amino acids. Germline CDR1 SGHRS, CDR2 YFSETQ. CDR3: CASSLLLGGQGNTEAFF. In DNA, the CDR3 is TGCGCCAGCAGCTTGCTGCTAGGAGGGCAGGGGAACACTGAAGCTTTCTTT.

The chain employs TRBV9 and TRBJ1-2; no reliable D call. Germline V gene lookup returns CDR1 SGDLS and CDR2 YYNGEE. The ends were cut back, 0 bases at V and 0 bases at J, with 0 bases in the middle. The CDR3 runs to 12 residues. In nucleotides, the CDR3 is TGTGCCAGCAGCGTAGCTAACTATGGCTACACCTTC. Translated: CASSVANYGYTF. The whole variable domain, remainder taken from reference TRBV9 and TRBJ1-2, is DSGVTQTPKHLITATGQRVTLRCSPRSGDLSVYWYQQSLDQGLQFLIQYYNGEERAKGNILERFSAQQFPDLHSELNLSSLELGDSALYFCASSVANYGYTFGSGTRLTVV.

The chain has TRBV20-1 and TRBJ2-6; 12 bases fit TRBD2. CDR1 is DFQATT, CDR2 SNEGSKA, per germline (reference sequence). The ends lost 5 bases at V and 0 bases at J; junction bases unmatched: 5. CDR3 length: 17 residues. CDR3 protein: CSALLAGGLSGANVLTF. The CDR3 DNA is TGCAGTGCTCTACTAGCGGGGGGACTCTCTGGGGCCAACGTCCTGACTTTC.

The V and J genes are TRBV7-9 and TRBJ1-2; D is possibly TRBD1 (5 bases). From germline, CDR1 is SEHNR and CDR2 FQNEAQ (reference sequence). This CDR3 is 16 amino acids long. The germline V and J ends were trimmed by 4 bases and 3 bases, with 18 bases remaining between them. The CDR3 sequence is CASSSHRLGGDYGYTF. The CDR3 DNA sequence: TGTGCCAGCAGCTCCCACCGACTGGGGGGGGACTATGGCTACACCTTC.

This clonotype has just one count. The rearrangement uses TRBV20-1 and TRBJ2-1, with D possibly TRBD2 on 6 matching bases. Germline CDR1 reads DFQATT; CDR2 reads SNEGSKA (reference sequence). V was trimmed by 5 bases and J by 7 bases, leaving 18 bases between them. The CDR3 contains 14 residues. The CDR3 here is CSADPGVGLNEQFF. The CDR3 DNA is TGCAGTGCTGACCCCGGGGTGGGACTGAATGAGCAGTTCTTC.

The CDR3 nucleotides read TGTGCCAGCAGCTTATACACGGACTCGAACTATGGCTACACCTTC. As protein: CASSLYTDSNYGYTF. The chain has TRBV7-9 and TRBJ1-2; no firm D call. CDR1 is SEHNR and CDR2 is FQNEAQ in the germline V gene (reference sequence). This CDR3 contains 15 residues. The V and J ends lost 2 bases and 2 bases respectively, with 12 bases between them.

The V gene is TRBV3-1, the J gene TRBJ2-5; D perhaps matches TRBD2 (6 bases). The CDR3 length is 16 residues. V was shortened by 1 base and J by 0 bases, with 12 bases between the two germline ends. Germline values: CDR1 LGHDT, CDR2 YNNKEL (reference sequence). CDR3: CASSQGLARYQETQYF. As DNA, the CDR3 is TGTGCCAGCAGCCAAGGGCTAGCGCGATACCAAGAGACCCAGTACTTC.

CDR3 protein: CASSETGRRRETQYF. Written as DNA, the CDR3 is TGTGCCAGCAGTGAAACAGGGAGGAGGAGGGAGACCCAGTACTTC. The chain joins TRBV2 to TRBJ2-5; D may be TRBD1 or TRBD2 (6 bases each). The CDR3 has 15 residues. V gave up 2 bases and J gave up 5 bases, with 15 bases separating them. Germline V gene sequence: CDR1 SNHLY, CDR2 FYNNEI. Using reference TRBV2 and TRBJ2-5 for the parts outside the CDR3, the full variable domain is EPEVTQTPSHQVTQMGQEVILRCVPISNHLYFYWYRQILGQKVEFLVSFYNNEISEKSEIFDDQFSVERPDGSNFTLKIRSTKLEDSAMYFCASSETGRRRETQYFGPGTRLLVL.

The rearrangement joins TRBV6-2 or TRBV6-3 to TRBJ2-1, with D possibly matching TRBD1 (5 bases). V lost 5 bases to trimming and J lost 4 bases, with 6 bases between them. There are 12 residues in the CDR3. CDR1 is MNHEY and CDR2 is SVGEGT in the germline V gene. The CDR3 region has the DNA TGTGCCAGCAGTCGACAGTACAATGAGCAGTTCTTC. Residues: CASSRQYNEQFF.

The chain couples TRBV25-1 to TRBJ1-1; 8 nucleotides line up with TRBD1. J was trimmed by 1 base and V by 1 base; bases with no gene match: 5. Germline CDR1 MGHDK, CDR2 SYGVNS. The CDR3 consists of 16 residues. The CDR3: CASSELQGGSNTEAFF. The CDR3 bases are TGTGCCAGCAGTGAATTACAGGGGGGTTCGAACACTGAAGCTTTCTTT.

The chain has TRBV4-2 and TRBJ2-5; no firm D call. Trimming removed 0 bases at V and 5 bases at J, with 7 bases between. Germline V gives CDR1 LGHNA, CDR2 YNFKEQ. The CDR3 is 13 amino acids. CDR3 sequence: CASSQDRWETQYF. CDR3 coding DNA: TGTGCCAGCAGCCAAGACAGATGGGAGACCCAGTACTTC.

The rearrangement joins TRBV19 to TRBJ2-2; possible D gene TRBD1, 5 bases. The CDR3 has 14 amino acids. V dropped 7 bases and J dropped 4 bases, with 13 bases sitting between them. CDR1 LNHDA and CDR2 SQIVND come from the germline V gene (reference sequence). The CDR3 nucleotides are TGTGCCAGTACCCGGACAAGCCCCACCGGGGAGCTGTTTTTT. This encodes CASTRTSPTGELFF.